This T cell receptor beta chain was observed in a study of T cells after yellow fever vaccination. Across the study: Fractions low in cell number were prepared with SMART-Seq v4 Ultra Low Input.

MiXCR, applied by TCRdb to the 5' RACE reads, yields one record per CDR3 protein. The table records some 200,000 distinct CDR3 sequences, 3% to 3.5% of them present only once. A remark on this clonotype: This could be a read error, since a much larger clone is one nucleotide away.

Per germline, CDR1 SGHTA and CDR2 FQGNSA. There are 14 residues in the CDR3. The germline V and J ends were trimmed by 4 bases and 1 base, with 10 bases remaining between them. This sequence originates from a man aged 18 to 30 who received the YFV17D yellow fever vaccine. This specimen consisted of CD4+ T cells sorted from PBMCs, obtained 10 days after the yellow fever booster vaccination. V usage is TRBV7-2 and J usage is TRBJ2-5; D is undetermined. Here the CDR3 DNA reads TGTGCCAGCAGCTCCTACCGCCCCCAAGAGACCCAGTACTTC. Its translation: CASSSYRPQETQYF. The full variable domain, rest sourced from reference TRBV7-2 and TRBJ2-5, is GAGVSQSPSNKVTEKGKDVELRCDPISGHTALYWYRQSLGQGLEFLIYFQGNSAPDKSGLPSDRFSAERTGGSVSTLTIQRTQQEDSAVYLCASSSYRPQETQYFGPGTRLLVL.